This is a list of T cell receptor beta chains from one sample in a study of response to subunit inactivated influenza vaccine. TCRdb processed the RT-PCR reads anew with MiXCR; each CDR3 protein has one entry. The table has roughly 700,000 distinct CDR3 sequences, 15% to 18% seen once; the top ten hold roughly 10%. The material sequenced was PBMCs from blood, taken approximately 12 days after vaccination. These receptors were collected from a man over 45 who received an inactivated influenza vaccine. The CDR3 runs from the conserved cysteine through the conserved F or W. A D gene is named only where the DNA matches it firmly. A row's size may be missing; if present it is once, few, many or a size class.

>.|TRBJ1-2|TRBV19|.
CASEGRGGHLGYTF
TGTGCCAGTGAGGGACGAGGGGGACACCTTGGCTACACCTTC
>TRBD1|TRBJ2-1|TRBV29-1|few
CSGRDRGSYNEQFF
TGCAGCGGGAGGGACAGGGGGTCCTACAATGAGCAGTTCTTC
>.|TRBJ2-7|TRBV6-6|.
CASSYTQGYEQYF
TGTGCCAGCAGTTACACCCAGGGGTACGAGCAGTACTTC
>TRBD1|TRBJ2-2|TRBV12-3/TRBV12-4|.
CASSWTGTGELFF
TGTGCCAGCAGTTGGACAGGCACCGGGGAGCTGTTTTTT
>.|TRBJ2-3|TRBV24-1|.
CATSEPGQFTDTQYF
TGTGCCACCAGTGAGCCGGGACAATTCACAGATACGCAGTATTTT
>TRBD1|TRBJ1-5|TRBV20-1|.
CSARTGRDQPQHF
TGCAGTGCTAGGACAGGGAGGGATCAGCCCCAGCATTTT
>TRBD2|TRBJ2-3|TRBV15|few
CATSGLQLAADLLYTDTQYF
TGTGCCACCAGCGGACTCCAACTAGCGGCAGATCTCCTTTACACAGATACGCAGTATTTT
>TRBD1|TRBJ1-2|TRBV6-1|few
CASRDPGQGGHGYTF
TGTGCCAGCAGAGATCCGGGACAGGGCGGCCATGGCTACACCTTC
>TRBD2|TRBJ2-3|TRBV27|.
CASSLGTSDLSTDTQYF
TGTGCCAGCAGTTTAGGGACTAGCGATCTTAGCACAGATACGCAGTATTTT
>TRBD2|TRBJ2-1|TRBV11-2|.
CATRGGAGFEQFF
TGTGCCACACGCGGGGGGGCGGGTTTTGAGCAGTTCTTC